This TCR beta chain was sequenced during a study of shared clonotypes between healthy human individuals. The table came from immunoSEQ multiplex PCR; TCRdb's copy has only in-frame clones and leaves some out. The data show millions of clones, about 92% seen once. The CDR3 spans 13 residues. Trimming took 2 bases from V and 6 from J, leaving 11 bases between them. Germline V gene lookup returns CDR1 MRHNA and CDR2 SNTAGT. What was sequenced was naive CD4+ T cells from PBMCs. Specified subset: CD45RA+ positively selected. The receptor was isolated from a man aged 18 to 30 in good health. Some clones in this sample may be carry-over from other donors' samples. This rearrangement joins TRBV6-4 to TRBJ2-7, with D possibly matching TRBD1 (6 bases). This chain's CDR3 is CASSDPDRREQYF. CDR3 coding DNA: TGTGCCAGCAGTGACCCAGACAGGCGCGAGCAGTACTTC.